This TCR beta chain is from a study of spatial heterogeneity in lung cancer. Individually, TCR cDNA molecules were each labelled with a unique molecular identifier. TCRdb reprocessed the 5' RACE reads with MiXCR, giving one entry per CDR3 protein. The profile shows about 52,000 distinct CDR3 sequences, more than 6.5% of them singletons. The germline V and J ends were trimmed by 4 bases and 2 bases, with 9 bases remaining between them. Germline-derived CDR1 and CDR2 are MNHEY and SVGAGI. The CDR3 spans 14 residues. Regarding time point: blood at routine non-recurrence follow-up after resection. Researchers sequenced whole RNA taken from tumor, nontumor lung or frozen PBMC without sorting. This clonotype was seen more than once but under ten times. Its cognate antigen is unknown. Study conclusions and caveats: Whereas they appeared in blood less at follow-up, ubiquitous expanded tumor TCRs appeared there more at resection.

This TCR derives from a female donor with early-stage non-small cell lung cancer. Sequenced material: PBMCs, taken at follow-up. The chain has TRBV6-5 and TRBJ1-5, with a possible D match to TRBD1 (6 bases). The CDR3 spells CASSSYRGNQPQHF. The CDR3 DNA reads as TGTGCCAGCAGTTCCTACAGGGGCAATCAGCCCCAGCATTTT.